The 20 T cell receptor beta chains below were found in one sample sequenced in a study of cytomegalovirus exposure and HLA in healthy donors. The PCR was carried out with 60 Vbeta primers and 13 Jbeta primers. Clones were read by immunoSEQ multiplex PCR, and TCRdb kept only the in-frame ones, dropping some. The table for this sample gives 150,000 or so clones. The source material was PBMCs. The receptors were sampled from a woman aged 45 to 65 in good health and CMV-seronegative.

V usage is TRBV9 and J usage is TRBJ2-2; D remains ambiguous. The length of the CDR3 is 12 residues. The germline CDR1 and CDR2 sequences are SGDLS and YYNGEE. V was shortened by 3 bases and J by 6 bases, with 6 bases between the two germline ends. Written as DNA, the CDR3 is TGTGCCAGCAGCGCTTTGTCCGGGGAGCTGTTTTTT. It yields the protein CASSALSGELFF.

The chain is built from TRBV19 and TRBJ2-2, with 7 positions matching TRBD1. Looked up from germline, CDR1 is LNHDA and CDR2 is SQIVND (reference sequence). The CDR3 totals 15 residues. The junction had 9 bases not matched to a gene; V was cut back by 3 bases and J by 8 bases. The CDR3 spells CASSIATGAIGELFF. In DNA form, the CDR3 reads TGTGCCAGTAGTATTGCAACAGGGGCAATAGGGGAGCTGTTTTTT.

The gene calls are TRBV15 and TRBJ1-2, with 9 positions matching TRBD1. This CDR3 is 16 amino acids long. Trimming at V came to 1 base and at J to 6 bases, leaving 9 bases not matched to a gene. CDR1 and CDR2 (germline): LNHNV, YYDKDF (reference sequence). CDR3 loop: CATSRAWTGVGHGYTF. The CDR3 DNA reads TGTGCCACCAGCAGAGCTTGGACAGGGGTGGGCCATGGCTACACCTTC.

This sequence joins TRBV5-1 and TRBJ2-5, with a possible D match to TRBD2 (6 bases). In germline, CDR1 is SGHRS, CDR2 YFSETQ. CDR3 length equals 16 residues. Trimming cost V 0 bases and J 5 bases, with 17 bases left between them. This chain's CDR3 is CASSLARRDSGETQYF. The CDR3 nucleotides are TGCGCCAGCAGCTTGGCCAGGCGGGATAGTGGGGAGACCCAGTACTTC.

The rearrangement joins TRBV19 to TRBJ2-7; TRBD1 matches at 7 bases. The germline CDR1 and CDR2 sequences are LNHDA and SQIVND (reference sequence). The V segment lost 3 bases and the J segment 0 bases; nucleotides outside the gene matches: 5. The CDR3 runs 15 residues. CDR3 nucleotides: TGTGCCAGTAGTATCGGACAGGCGAGCTCCTACGAGCAGTACTTC. It is translated as CASSIGQASSYEQYF. The entire variable domain, with the rest obtained from reference TRBV19 and TRBJ2-7, is as follows: DGGITQSPKYLFRKEGQNVTLSCEQNLNHDAMYWYRQDPGQGLRLIYYSQIVNDFQKGDIAEGYSVSREKKESFPLTVTSAQKNPTAFYLCASSIGQASSYEQYFGPGTRLTVT.

V and J are TRBV2 and TRBJ1-1; TRBD1 aligns across 7 bases. Germline loops: CDR1 SNHLY, CDR2 FYNNEI. This CDR3 spans 16 amino acids. The ends lost 3 bases at V and 3 bases at J; junction bases unmatched: 10. Here the CDR3 DNA reads TGTGCCAGCAGTGAGCCACCTCCAGGGGGGCACACTGAAGCTTTCTTT. Amino acids: CASSEPPPGGHTEAFF. Based on the CDR3 plus reference TRBV2 and TRBJ1-1, the full variable domain is EPEVTQTPSHQVTQMGQEVILRCVPISNHLYFYWYRQILGQKVEFLVSFYNNEISEKSEIFDDQFSVERPDGSNFTLKIRSTKLEDSAMYFCASSEPPPGGHTEAFFGQGTRLTVV.

As DNA, the CDR3 is TGCGCCAGCAGCTTGGGAGGGAGGGGCACTGAAGCTTTCTTT. Translated: CASSLGGRGTEAFF. J is TRBJ1-1 and V is TRBV5-1; D perhaps matches TRBD1 (5 bases). CDR3 length: 14 amino acids. Per germline, CDR1 SGHRS and CDR2 YFSETQ. Trimming took 0 bases from V and 4 from J, leaving 10 bases between them.

The V call is TRBV4-1, the J call TRBJ1-5; possibly TRBD1 for D (5 bases). The CDR3 loop spans 14 amino acids. Deletions cut 4 bases from V and 4 bases from J, with 11 bases between. Germline lookup yields CDR1 MGHRA and CDR2 YSYEKL. In DNA, the CDR3 is TGCGCCAGCAGCCCTTACGACAGTAATCAGCCCCAGCATTTT. It encodes CASSPYDSNQPQHF.

V gene TRBV7-9 combines with J gene TRBJ2-7; D possibly corresponds to TRBD1 (6 bases). The CDR3 consists of 16 residues. Looked up from germline, CDR1 is SEHNR and CDR2 is FQNEAQ (reference sequence). V lost 1 base and J 5 bases, leaving 18 bases between the germline ends. The CDR3 region has the DNA TGTGCCAGCAGCTTAGTCTTTTCGGCAGGGGCAGACGAGCAGTACTTC. Amino acid sequence: CASSLVFSAGADEQYF.

The gene calls are TRBV7-9 and TRBJ1-2; possibly TRBD1 for D (5 bases). The V gene lost 1 base and the J gene lost 8 bases, with 20 bases spanning the gap. Per germline, CDR1 SEHNR and CDR2 FQNEAQ (reference sequence). CDR3 length: 16 amino acids. This CDR3 is CASSLVGGAGVKGYTF. The DNA of the CDR3 is TGTGCCAGCAGCTTAGTAGGCGGGGCGGGGGTGAAAGGCTACACCTTC. The full variable domain, its missing parts supplied by reference TRBV7-9 and TRBJ1-2, is DTGVSQNPRHKITKRGQNVTFRCDPISEHNRLYWYRQTLGQGPEFLTYFQNEAQLEKSRLLSDRFSAERPKGSFSTLEIQRTEQGDSAMYLCASSLVGGAGVKGYTFGSGTRLTVV.

The chain recombines TRBV10-2 with TRBJ2-5; 11 bases agree with TRBD2. V was pared by 5 bases and J by 2 bases, with 7 bases of the junction left unmatched. Germline V gene lookup returns CDR1 WSHSY and CDR2 SAAADI. The CDR3 spans 16 residues. CDR3 coding DNA: TGCGCCAGCAGTAAATCGGGACTAGCGGTACAAGAGACCCAGTACTTC. This codes for CASSKSGLAVQETQYF.

The chain is built from TRBV5-6 and TRBJ1-1; D might be TRBD1 (5 bases). CDR3 size: 14 residues. Germline CDR1 SGHDT, CDR2 YYEEEE. Trimming removed 3 bases at V and 4 bases at J, with 13 bases between. For the CDR3, the DNA is TGTGCCAGCAGCTCGGACTGGGGGGGCACTGAAGCTTTCTTT. Protein sequence: CASSSDWGGTEAFF.

The chain recombines TRBV18 with TRBJ2-7; 8 bases align to TRBD1. V dropped 6 bases and J dropped 1; count of bases not matched to a gene: 2. The germline gives CDR1 KGHSH, CDR2 LQKENI. The CDR3 loop spans 13 amino acids. The CDR3 here is CASSWDRSYEQYF. The CDR3 region has the DNA TGTGCCAGCTCTTGGGACAGGTCCTACGAGCAGTACTTC.

The CDR3 DNA is TGTGCCAGTAGTCACCCCCGACAGGGGCGGGACACCGGGGAGCTGTTTTTT. It is translated as CASSHPRQGRDTGELFF. V and J are TRBV19 and TRBJ2-2; the match to TRBD1 covers 8 bases. The ends lost 5 bases at V and 3 bases at J; junction bases unmatched: 11. CDR3 size: 17 residues. In germline, CDR1 is LNHDA, CDR2 SQIVND (reference sequence). The complete variable domain, with remaining parts taken from reference TRBV19 and TRBJ2-2, reads DGGITQSPKYLFRKEGQNVTLSCEQNLNHDAMYWYRQDPGQGLRLIYYSQIVNDFQKGDIAEGYSVSREKKESFPLTVTSAQKNPTAFYLCASSHPRQGRDTGELFFGEGSRLTVL.

The rearrangement uses TRBV6-1 and TRBJ2-3; possibly TRBD2 for D (5 bases). V was pared by 6 bases and J by 0 bases, with 10 bases between. Germline V CDR1 and CDR2: MNHNS, SASEGT. The CDR3 consists of 14 residues. CDR3 residues: CASRWAGSTDTQYF. CDR3 bases: TGTGCCAGCAGGTGGGCGGGTAGCACAGATACGCAGTATTTT.

The gene calls are TRBV19 and TRBJ1-4; D is possibly TRBD1 (5 bases). Germline CDR1 LNHDA, CDR2 SQIVND (reference sequence). The CDR3 covers 13 residues. The V end lost 6 bases, the J end lost 7 bases, and 12 bases lay between the germline ends. CDR3 residues: CASREGGGEKLFF. The CDR3 DNA sequence: TGTGCCAGTAGGGAAGGCGGGGGTGAAAAACTGTTTTTT.

The J gene is TRBJ2-7, the V gene TRBV5-1; TRBD2 agrees at 11 bases. V was pared by 4 bases and J by 2 bases, with 5 bases of the junction left unmatched. Germline V CDR1 and CDR2: SGHRS, YFSETQ. The CDR3 consists of 15 residues. This CDR3 reads CASSPGTSGTYEQYF. The CDR3 DNA follows: TGCGCCAGCAGCCCGGGGACTAGCGGTACCTACGAGCAGTACTTC.

The chain has TRBV29-1 and TRBJ2-4; D remains unclear. The CDR3 is 13 amino acids. Trimming took 7 bases from V and 1 from J, leaving 11 bases between them. Germline loops: CDR1 SQVTM, CDR2 ANQGSEA. The CDR3 reads CSARPQAKNIQYF. CDR3 in DNA: TGCAGCGCCCGGCCACAGGCCAAAAACATTCAGTACTTC.

The V and J genes are TRBV10-3 and TRBJ2-1, with D maybe TRBD1 (6 bases). This CDR3 spans 14 amino acids. The V end was cut by 7 bases, the J end by 5 bases, with 15 bases between. Germline V gene lookup returns CDR1 ENHRY and CDR2 SYGVKD. CDR3 residues: CAINTGRSDNEQFF. CDR3 nucleotide sequence: TGTGCCATCAATACAGGGAGATCAGACAATGAGCAGTTCTTC.

This chain uses TRBV6-5 with TRBJ1-5, with D maybe TRBD1 (5 bases). Germline V gives CDR1 MNHEY, CDR2 SVGAGI. Trimming left V 0 bases short and J 0 bases short, with 6 bases between. The CDR3 sequence is 15 residues long. The CDR3 nucleotides read TGTGCCAGCAGTTACTCGGGACTTAGCAATCAGCCCCAGCATTTT. It specifies CASSYSGLSNQPQHF.